Below, 28 T cell receptor beta chains from the same sample are listed, as sequenced in a study of vaccination effects on CD4 cells after COVID-19. Their recognized antigens are unknown. This table comes from immunoSEQ multiplex PCR, and its TCRdb copy is limited to in-frame clones, with some not included. This table holds some 50,000 clones, roughly 72% found once. Cells that had been cultured for approximately eleven days were the source of isolated CD4+ T cells. The sample in question was CD4+ T cells from PBMCs cultured without peptide, obtained before COVID-19 vaccination. Every receptor here comes from a human donor who had a prior SARS-CoV-2 infection.

The genes are TRBV27 and TRBJ2-1, with D tentatively TRBD1 (5 bases). Trimming left V 6 bases short and J 2 bases short, with 14 bases between. This CDR3 spans 15 amino acids. The germline V gene encodes CDR1 MNHEY and CDR2 SMNVEV (reference sequence). CDR3 amino acids: CASSLGVIPYNEQFF. CDR3 bases: TGTGCCAGCAGCTTAGGGGTTATCCCCTACAATGAGCAGTTCTTC.

The V gene is TRBV6-5, the J gene TRBJ1-3, with D unresolved. The CDR3 is 15 residues long. Germline V lookup: CDR1 MNHEY, CDR2 SVGAGI. Between the trimmed V and J ends, which lost 6 bases and 5 bases, there was a span of 17 bases. CDR3 nucleotide sequence: TGTGCCAGCAGGCTGGATTCTACGAGGAGAAACACCATATATTTT. This gives the protein CASRLDSTRRNTIYF.

The rearrangement joins TRBV7-2 to TRBJ2-3; D possibly uses TRBD1 or TRBD2 (6 bases each). V was clipped by 3 bases and J by 5 bases, with 15 bases between them. The length of the CDR3 is 15 residues. In germline, CDR1 is SGHTA, CDR2 FQGNSA. The DNA for the CDR3 is TGTGCCAGCAGCTTGACAGGCCCCGGGGGAGATACGCAGTATTTT. Translating gives CASSLTGPGGDTQYF.

This clone was observed once. The rearrangement links TRBV21-1 to TRBJ1-2; the table's D call TRBD1 went unverified against the DNA. TRBV21-1 has pseudogene status. The CDR3 is 14 residues long. This chain's CDR3 is CASILTGGDYGYTF. CDR3 nucleotide sequence: TGTGCCAGCATCCTGACAGGGGGGGACTATGGCTACACCTTC.

The chain is built from TRBV7-2 and TRBJ2-5; D assignment may be TRBD1 or TRBD2 (5 bases each). With 2 bases removed from V and 4 bases from J, the gap between germline ends came to 14 bases. CDR3 length: 15 residues. Germline V gene sequence: CDR1 SGHTA, CDR2 FQGNSA. This CDR3 reads CASSLIGTTAETQYF. The CDR3 DNA is TGTGCCAGCAGCTTAATAGGGACGACCGCAGAGACCCAGTACTTC.

This chain links TRBV5-6 with TRBJ1-5; a possible D gene is TRBD1 (6 bases). The CDR3 loop spans 16 amino acids. Looked up from germline, CDR1 is SGHDT and CDR2 is YYEEEE. Trimming took 1 base from V and 6 from J, leaving 17 bases between them. The CDR3, as DNA: TGTGCCAGCAGCTTGATGGCGACAGGCCCCGGTCAGCCCCAGCATTTT. As protein: CASSLMATGPGQPQHF. The full variable domain, completed using reference TRBV5-6 and TRBJ1-5, is DAGVTQSPTHLIKTRGQQVTLRCSPKSGHDTVSWYQQALGQGPQFIFQYYEEEERQRGNFPDRFSGHQFPNYSSELNVNALLLGDSALYLCASSLMATGPGQPQHFGDGTRLSIL.

The CDR3 region has the DNA TGTGCCAGCTCGCGGGACAGGGACACTGAAGCTTTCTTT. As protein: CASSRDRDTEAFF. This chain uses TRBV18 with TRBJ1-1; 9 nucleotides match TRBD1. J was trimmed by 3 bases and V by 6 bases; bases with no gene match: 2. CDR3 length: 13 amino acids. Germline V CDR1 and CDR2: KGHSH, LQKENI.

The chain uses TRBV5-1 and TRBJ2-1; D might be TRBD1 (6 bases). The CDR3 length is 17 residues. Germline CDR1 SGHRS, CDR2 YFSETQ. V was cut by 0 bases and J by 0 bases, with 13 bases left in between. CDR3 sequence: CASSLGGGLSSYNEQFF. The DNA for the CDR3 is TGCGCCAGCAGCTTGGGTGGGGGCCTTAGCTCCTACAATGAGCAGTTCTTC.

This clone occurred a few times. The V call is TRBV7-6, the J call TRBJ2-7; D remains ambiguous. V lost 1 base and J lost 3, with 13 bases in between. The CDR3 runs 15 residues. Germline V gene data show CDR1 as SGHVS and CDR2 as FNYEAQ. The CDR3 reads CASSLDTGPGYEQYF. The CDR3 nucleotides are TGTGCCAGCAGCTTAGATACGGGCCCCGGCTACGAGCAGTACTTC.

In its sample, this clone was seen a few times. The CDR3: CASSTLRAPLHF. In DNA, the CDR3 is TGTGCCAGCAGTACTTTAAGGGCACCCCTCCACTTT. This chain joins TRBV2 and TRBJ1-6, with D unclear. The CDR3 runs 12 residues. Germline V lookup: CDR1 SNHLY, CDR2 FYNNEI. Trimming removed 5 bases from V and 11 bases from J, with 10 bases in between. The complete variable domain, with remaining parts taken from reference TRBV2 and TRBJ1-6, reads EPEVTQTPSHQVTQMGQEVILRCVPISNHLYFYWYRQILGQKVEFLVSFYNNEISEKSEIFDDQFSVERPDGSNFTLKIRSTKLEDSAMYFCASSTLRAPLHFGNGTRLTVT.

V and J are TRBV4-1 and TRBJ2-7; D may correspond to TRBD1 or TRBD2 (5 bases each). This CDR3 has 18 amino acids. Germline lookup yields CDR1 MGHRA and CDR2 YSYEKL. V was cut by 1 base and J by 0 bases, with 19 bases left in between. The CDR3 DNA reads as TGCGCCAGCAGCCAAGTGCTCGGGAACTCGGGGCTCTCCTACGAGCAGTACTTC. Encoded protein: CASSQVLGNSGLSYEQYF.

The genes are TRBV2 and TRBJ2-3; D is uncertain. This CDR3 has 11 residues. Between the trimmed V and J ends, which lost 9 bases and 5 bases, there was a span of 9 bases. Germline V gene sequence: CDR1 SNHLY, CDR2 FYNNEI. The CDR3 spells CASRTGDTQYF. CDR3 DNA sequence: TGTGCCAGTCGAACGGGAGATACGCAGTATTTT. Drawing the rest from reference TRBV2 and TRBJ2-3, the complete variable domain is EPEVTQTPSHQVTQMGQEVILRCVPISNHLYFYWYRQILGQKVEFLVSFYNNEISEKSEIFDDQFSVERPDGSNFTLKIRSTKLEDSAMYFCASRTGDTQYFGPGTRLTVL.

The rearrangement links TRBV4-2 to TRBJ2-3; D tentatively reads TRBD1 or TRBD2 (5 bases each). The germline V gene has CDR1 LGHNA and CDR2 YNFKEQ. CDR3 size: 16 residues. Trimming removed 0 bases at V and 4 bases at J, with 14 bases between. Here the CDR3 reads CASSQEMVGESDTQYF. The CDR3 DNA sequence: TGTGCCAGCAGCCAAGAGATGGTGGGGGAGTCAGATACGCAGTATTTT.

The chain combines TRBV6-5 with TRBJ2-7, with D possibly being TRBD1 or TRBD2 (7 bases each). V was clipped by 7 bases and J by 1 base, with 14 bases between them. Germline V lookup: CDR1 MNHEY, CDR2 SVGAGI. This CDR3 has 14 amino acids. The CDR3, as DNA: TGTGCCAGCACAGCCAGGGGGGGTTCCTACGAGCAGTACTTC. Translation: CASTARGGSYEQYF.

The V gene is TRBV9, the J gene TRBJ2-3; 7 nucleotides match TRBD1. V gave up 1 base and J gave up 4 bases; unmatched junction bases: 9. Germline V CDR1 and CDR2: SGDLS, YYNGEE. There are 16 residues in the CDR3. The CDR3, as DNA: TGTGCCAGCAGCGTATTAGGGGGCCAATCCGCAGATACGCAGTATTTT. It yields the protein CASSVLGGQSADTQYF.

The chain employs TRBV5-6 and TRBJ2-5; 10 bases line up with TRBD1. Looked up from germline, CDR1 is SGHDT and CDR2 is YYEEEE. CDR3 length equals 13 residues. Germline trimming cut 3 bases from V and 5 bases from J; bases unmatched to any gene: 1. This CDR3 reads CASSWDRGETQYF. The DNA of the CDR3 is TGTGCCAGCAGCTGGGACAGGGGTGAGACCCAGTACTTC.

The chain combines TRBV4-1 with TRBJ1-4, with D perhaps matching TRBD1 (5 bases). Germline values: CDR1 MGHRA, CDR2 YSYEKL. The CDR3 length is 15 residues. The V end lost 3 bases, the J end lost 12 bases, and 20 bases lay between the germline ends. CDR3 residues: CASSHSAARVPELFF. The DNA of the CDR3 is TGCGCCAGCAGCCACTCCGCGGCCAGGGTTCCGGAACTGTTTTTT.

The chain uses TRBV20-1 and TRBJ1-2; D remains unclear. Germline CDR1 is DFQATT and CDR2 is SNEGSKA (reference sequence). Between the trimmed V and J ends, which lost 6 bases and 8 bases, there was a span of 19 bases. There are 13 residues in the CDR3. DNA of the CDR3: TGCAGTGCCAGTAGAGCTGGGGTGCAAGGCTACACCTTC. This gives the protein CSASRAGVQGYTF.

V is TRBV11-2 and J is TRBJ2-7, with TRBD2 as a possible D gene (6 bases). Germline lookup yields CDR1 SGHAT and CDR2 FQNNGV. Trimming shortened V by 2 bases and J by 6 bases, and 14 bases separated the two germline ends. This CDR3 spans 14 amino acids. The CDR3 reads CASSLLAADSEQYF. CDR3 coding DNA: TGTGCCAGCAGCTTATTAGCGGCCGACAGCGAGCAGTACTTC.

The chain combines TRBV12-3 or TRBV12-4 with TRBJ2-1; D not certain. The length of the CDR3 is 12 residues. V lost 3 bases, J lost 8 bases, and 8 bases lay in between. CDR3 sequence (DNA): TGTGCCAGCAGTTTCAGTACCGATGAGCAGTTCTTC. It encodes CASSFSTDEQFF.

The table lists this clone with a few counts. The chain couples TRBV4-2 to TRBJ1-3; D perhaps matches TRBD1 (6 bases). This CDR3 is 15 amino acids long. V was pared by 0 bases and J by 3 bases, with 9 bases between. Germline CDR1 reads LGHNA; CDR2 reads YNFKEQ. DNA for the CDR3: TGTGCCAGCAGCCAAGACAGGGGTAATGGAAACACCATATATTTT. This sequence encodes CASSQDRGNGNTIYF.

This clone was detected only a few times. The chain is built from TRBV24-1 and TRBJ1-2; D is unresolved. Germline assignment: CDR1 KGHDR and CDR2 SFDVKD. The germline V and J ends were trimmed by 5 bases and 5 bases, with 11 bases remaining between them. This CDR3 spans 13 amino acids. CDR3 region: CATSVGGNYGYTF. CDR3 nucleotide sequence: TGTGCCACCAGTGTGGGAGGGAATTATGGCTACACCTTC.

The table lists this clone with a few counts. The chain couples TRBV30 to TRBJ2-7, with a tentative D call TRBD1 (7 bases). This CDR3 comprises 15 residues. CDR1 is GTSNPN and CDR2 is SVGIG in the germline V gene (reference sequence). Trimming took off 4 bases at V and 7 bases at J, with 23 bases between the two ends. CDR3 in amino acids: CAWIPGGSGSREQYF. The CDR3 DNA is TGTGCCTGGATCCCAGGGGGGAGCGGGTCTCGGGAGCAGTACTTC.

The chain combines TRBV7-2 with TRBJ2-1; TRBD2 matches 10 bases. Germline V CDR1 and CDR2: SGHTA, FQGNSA. V shed 3 bases, J shed 9 bases, and the junction held 5 bases outside the gene matches. The CDR3 covers 14 residues. This CDR3 reads CASSLSSGSSEQFF. The CDR3 DNA follows: TGTGCCAGCAGCTTGTCTAGCGGGAGTTCTGAGCAGTTCTTC.

The rearrangement uses TRBV27 and TRBJ1-1; no definite D call. Germline V gene lookup returns CDR1 MNHEY and CDR2 SMNVEV (reference sequence). V was cut by 2 bases and J by 1 base, with 14 bases left in between. This CDR3 has 16 residues. The CDR3 DNA reads TGTGCCAGCAGTTTAGGGTTTGCGGCCTCGAACACTGAAGCTTTCTTT. Its translation: CASSLGFAASNTEAFF.

The chain has TRBV4-3 and TRBJ2-5, with D perhaps given as TRBD1 or TRBD2 (5 bases each). V was cut by 0 bases and J by 5 bases, with 19 bases left in between. CDR1 is LGHNA and CDR2 is YSLEER in the germline V gene. CDR3 size: 17 residues. The CDR3 spells CASSQDFAGSGGETQYF. The CDR3 region has the DNA TGCGCCAGCAGCCAAGATTTTGCAGGGTCAGGAGGCGAGACCCAGTACTTC.

This clone was recorded once. The chain links TRBV30 to TRBJ2-3; TRBD2 aligns across 13 bases. V trimming: 5 bases; J trimming: 5 bases; junction bases outside the gene matches: 7. The CDR3 totals 15 residues. CDR1 and CDR2 from the germline V gene are GTSNPN and SVGIG (reference sequence). CDR3 protein: CAWGTSGRAVDTQYF. As DNA, the CDR3 is TGTGCCTGGGGTACTAGCGGGAGGGCCGTAGATACGCAGTATTTT.

The J gene is TRBJ1-2, the V gene TRBV18, with D perhaps matching TRBD1 (6 bases). CDR3 length: 16 amino acids. Germline V gene data show CDR1 as KGHSH and CDR2 as LQKENI. Trimming removed 4 bases from V and 5 bases from J, with 20 bases in between. The CDR3 sequence is CASSQTSDSSPYGYTF. The CDR3 coding sequence is TGTGCCAGCTCACAGACCTCGGACAGCTCTCCTTATGGCTACACCTTC.